Each of the 23 T cell receptor beta chains below was sequenced from the same sample in a study of T cells in women clearing cervical HPV infection. The method was immunoSEQ multiplex PCR; TCRdb's version includes in-frame clones alone and lacks a portion of them. The listing contains some 20,000 clones. Sequencing was done on a sample of blood buffy coat. The receptors were sampled from a woman between 18 and 70 years old with a cervical HPV16 infection that either progressed to CIN3+ or cleared (not recorded which).

Concerning this clone: The DNA ends 3 residues before the CDR3 does, and the rest of the CDR3 is filled in from the germline J gene. The chain links TRBV20-1 to TRBJ1-3; tentative D call: TRBD1 (6 bases). V was pared by 1 base and J by 3 bases, with 16 bases between. CDR1 and CDR2 (germline): DFQATT, SNEGSKA (reference sequence). The CDR3 sequence is 16 residues long. The covered CDR3 bases are TGCAGTGCTAGAGGAGGGGGACGGGAAATTGGAAACACC. Translation gives CSARGGGREIGNT. The complete CDR3 sequence is CSARGGGREIGNTIYF.

With respect to this clone: The CDR3 goes on 3 residues after the read ends, and that part is filled in from the germline J gene. The chain has TRBV7-6 and TRBJ1-1; 9 bases agree with TRBD1. The germline gives CDR1 SGHVS, CDR2 FNYEAQ. The CDR3 is made up of 18 amino acids. CDR3 DNA (partial): TGTGCCAGCAGCTTATTTTCCCCACCGAGACAGGGGGGGGATGAG. Encoded protein: CASSLFSPPRQGGDE. The whole CDR3 is CASSLFSPPRQGGDEAFF.

Concerning this clone itself: The read terminates 3 residues before the CDR3 end, so the remaining end is supplied by the germline J gene. The chain combines TRBV28 with TRBJ2-3; 8 nucleotides agree with TRBD1. V was pared by 6 bases and J by 2 bases, with 10 bases of the junction left unmatched. Germline values: CDR1 MDHEN, CDR2 SYDVKM. CDR3 length: 16 residues. The DNA read from the CDR3 is TGTGCCAGCAGCGTCGGGACAGGACGTATCACAGATACG. Translating gives CASSVGTGRITDT. The entire CDR3 protein is CASSVGTGRITDTQYF.

Concerning this clone itself: The read ends 3 residues before the CDR3 terminus; that terminus is restored from the germline J gene. J is TRBJ1-4 and V is TRBV19; 7 bases map to TRBD1. Germline-derived CDR1 and CDR2 are LNHDA and SQIVND (reference sequence). This CDR3 has 16 residues. The CDR3 sequence is CASSIPGTDPNSPLFF. The sequenced CDR3 bases are TGTGCCAGTAGTATTCCTGGGACAGACCCCAATTCACCA.

A note on this clone: The germline gene is not matched at one end of the junction; a read error may be the cause. The read is 3 residues too short to cover the CDR3 end, so that end is filled in from the germline J gene. V is TRBV20-1 and J is TRBJ2-4; no clear D. Germline-derived CDR1 and CDR2 are DFQATT and SNEGSKA (reference sequence). CDR3 size: 15 residues. CDR3 bases read: TGCAGTGCTCGAGAGAAGGCAGCGCTCAAAAACATT. Amino acids: CSAREKAALKNI. The full CDR3 sequence reads CSAREKAALKNIQYF.

On this clone: The CDR3 end lies 3 residues beyond the end of the read and is filled in from the germline J gene. The chain is built from TRBV5-6 and TRBJ2-7, with TRBD2 identical over 11 bases. Germline V gene data show CDR1 as SGHDT and CDR2 as YYEEEE. Trimming took 4 bases from V and 3 from J; bases not matched to a gene: 3. The CDR3 covers 14 residues. Here the CDR3 reads CASSVGLAVYEQYF. Incomplete CDR3 DNA: TGTGCCAGCAGCGTGGGACTAGCGGTCTACGAG.

To note about this clone: The CDR3 extends 3 residues past the end of the read, so its final part is completed from the germline J gene. The chain couples TRBV30 to TRBJ1-6; D is unclear. Germline V gene sequence: CDR1 GTSNPN, CDR2 SVGIG (reference sequence). The V and J ends lost 5 bases and 0 bases respectively, with 5 bases between them. The CDR3 contains 13 residues. The sequenced CDR3 bases are TGTGCCTGGCACAGCTCCTATAATTCACCC. It is translated as CAWHSSYNSP. The full CDR3 protein is CAWHSSYNSPLHF.

On this clone: Germline is not matched at one junction end, which may reflect a read error. In the same sample, other DNA sequences code for this CDR3. The part of the CDR3 DNA that was read is TGTGCCAGCAGCGCGGGACAGGGTTTCACTGGAAACACG. It is translated as CASSAGQGFTGNT. Given in full, the CDR3 is CASSAGQGFTGNTIYF. The chain joins TRBV7-6 to TRBJ1-3, with TRBD1 matching over 9 bases. The CDR3 end is not reached by the read, which stops 3 residues before it; the germline J gene fills it in. This CDR3 spans 16 amino acids. Germline loops: CDR1 SGHVS, CDR2 FNYEAQ.

On this clone: The read falls 3 residues short of the CDR3 end, and the missing part is taken from the germline J gene. V usage is TRBV6-2 or TRBV6-3 and J usage is TRBJ2-5, with no clear D. CDR3 length: 13 residues. The germline CDR1 and CDR2 sequences are MNHEY and SVGEGT. Trimming removed 7 bases at V and 5 bases at J, with 14 bases between. CDR3 sequence reads: CASIPPLLETQYF. Incomplete CDR3 DNA: TGTGCCAGCATTCCCCCACTGCTTGAGACC.

In regard to this clone: The observed sequence ends 3 residues before the CDR3 terminus, with the missing tail filled in from the germline J gene. The chain uses TRBV20-1 and TRBJ1-2; 9 nucleotides agree with TRBD1. There are 16 residues in the CDR3. Germline CDR1 is DFQATT and CDR2 is SNEGSKA (reference sequence). CDR3 sequence: CSAKPGQGLRLLGYTF. Incomplete CDR3 DNA: TGCAGTGCAAAGCCGGGACAGGGACTTCGGCTATTGGGC.

Concerning this clone itself: Sequencing ends 3 residues short of the CDR3 end; the germline J gene provides the rest. J is TRBJ2-7 and V is TRBV5-4; 7 nucleotides match TRBD1. The germline V gene encodes CDR1 SGHNT and CDR2 YYREEE (reference sequence). This CDR3 region has 14 residues. V shed 5 bases, J shed 0 bases, and the junction held 5 bases outside the gene matches. The CDR3 sequence is CASRKGQHSYEQYF. The CDR3 bases that were read are TGTGCCAGCAGGAAGGGACAGCACTCCTACGAG.

The CDR3: CASSHLAGGRYEQFF. CDR3 DNA, as far as it was read: TGTGCCAGCAGCCATCTAGCGGGGGGGCGTTATGAG. The chain combines TRBV6-2 or TRBV6-3 with TRBJ2-1, with 12 bases matching TRBD2. Read sequence stops 3 residues before the CDR3 end, and the germline J gene provides the missing end. There are 15 residues in the CDR3. The ends lost 6 bases at V and 8 bases at J; junction bases unmatched: 8. Per germline, CDR1 MNHEY and CDR2 SVGEGT.

To note about this clone: The read gets to within 3 residues of the CDR3 end, and the germline J gene fills in the rest. The rearrangement joins TRBV20-1 to TRBJ2-5; the D is unclear. This CDR3 comprises 13 residues. Looked up from germline, CDR1 is DFQATT and CDR2 is SNEGSKA (reference sequence). V gave up 4 bases and J gave up 3 bases, with 12 bases separating them. The CDR3 DNA, read in part, is TGCAGTGCTAATGAGTGGCAGAAAGAGACC. Residues: CSANEWQKET. From start to end, the CDR3 is CSANEWQKETQYF.

About this clone itself: The CDR3 end lies 3 residues beyond the end of the read and is filled in from the germline J gene. The rearrangement links TRBV20-1 to TRBJ2-3, with a possible D match to TRBD1 (5 bases). The CDR3 covers 12 residues. The V gene lost 6 bases and the J gene lost 6 bases, with 13 bases spanning the gap. Germline CDR1 is DFQATT and CDR2 is SNEGSKA (reference sequence). Here the CDR3 reads CSASRAEDTQYF. The covered CDR3 bases are TGCAGTGCGTCCAGGGCCGAGGATACG.

Note on this clone: The read ends 3 residues before the CDR3 terminus; that terminus is restored from the germline J gene. The chain carries TRBV2 and TRBJ1-1; 7 bases are shared with TRBD1. Germline loops: CDR1 SNHLY, CDR2 FYNNEI. The V gene end was trimmed by 8 bases and the J gene end by 7 bases; junction bases not matched to a gene: 4. CDR3 length equals 11 residues. The CDR3 protein is CASETGLEAFF. The sequenced CDR3 bases are TGTGCCAGCGAGACAGGGCTTGAA.

About this clone itself: The read is 3 residues too short to cover the CDR3 end, so that end is filled in from the germline J gene. The chain carries TRBV5-6 and TRBJ1-3; D may be TRBD1 (5 bases). V shed 4 bases and J shed 0 bases, with 8 bases lying between them. Germline V gene data show CDR1 as SGHDT and CDR2 as YYEEEE. The CDR3 runs to 14 residues. CDR3 region: CASSAGNSGNTIYF. The sequenced CDR3 bases are TGTGCCAGCAGCGCAGGGAACTCTGGAAACACC.

For this clone: Read data end 3 residues before the CDR3 end; the end is taken from the germline J gene. J is TRBJ2-3 and V is TRBV4-2; the match to TRBD1 covers 11 bases. In germline, CDR1 is LGHNA, CDR2 YNFKEQ. This CDR3 comprises 18 residues. The covered CDR3 bases are TGTGCCAGCAGCCATACGGACAGGGGGCCACCGCAAGAGGAGACG. Translated, it gives CASSHTDRGPPQEET. In full, the CDR3 is CASSHTDRGPPQEETQYF.

On this clone: The read ends 3 residues shy of where the CDR3 ends; the end is completed using the germline J gene. The rearrangement uses TRBV29-1 and TRBJ2-2; the match to TRBD1 covers 7 bases. CDR1 is SQVTM, CDR2 ANQGSEA, per germline. The CDR3 length is 14 residues. The V and J ends lost 0 bases and 6 bases, in that order; junction bases with no gene match: 4. The CDR3 here is CSVEEGRGSGELFF. The covered CDR3 bases are TGCAGCGTTGAAGAGGGCAGGGGGTCCGGGGAG.

To note about this clone: The read ends 3 residues shy of where the CDR3 ends; the end is completed using the germline J gene. The chain carries TRBV11-3 and TRBJ2-3; tentatively, D is TRBD2 (6 bases). Germline CDR1 SGHNT, CDR2 YENEEA. V was cut by 2 bases and J by 3 bases, with 12 bases left in between. The CDR3 is 15 amino acids. The CDR3 reads CASSLRIGGTDTQYF. CDR3 bases read: TGTGCCAGCAGCTTAAGGATCGGGGGAACAGATACG.

Points on this clone: The read gets to within 3 residues of the CDR3 end, and the germline J gene fills in the rest. This chain joins TRBV19 and TRBJ2-5; a weak D match, TRBD2 (6 bases). Trimming cost V 5 bases and J 5 bases, with 18 bases left between them. The V gene's germline CDR1 is LNHDA and CDR2 SQIVND (reference sequence). The CDR3 extends over 15 amino acids. CDR3 sequence reads: CASSGGTSLPETQYF. The sequenced CDR3 bases are TGTGCCAGTAGTGGGGGGACTTCCTTACCGGAGACC.

Considering frequency, this clone is medium-sized. The DNA ends 3 residues before the CDR3 does, and the rest of the CDR3 is filled in from the germline J gene. V is TRBV7-3 and J is TRBJ2-7, with D maybe TRBD1 (6 bases). Per germline, CDR1 SGHTA and CDR2 FQGTGA. This CDR3 spans 15 amino acids. V lost 2 bases, J lost 2 bases, and 13 bases lay in between. CDR3 in amino acids: CASSLGPGVAYEQYF. The sequenced part of the CDR3 DNA is TGTGCCAGCAGCTTAGGCCCAGGGGTGGCCTACGAG.

In the case of this clone: The observed sequence ends 3 residues before the CDR3 terminus, with the missing tail filled in from the germline J gene. V is TRBV11-2 and J is TRBJ1-5; TRBD1 aligns across 11 bases. Germline V gene sequence: CDR1 SGHAT, CDR2 FQNNGV. V was pared by 5 bases and J by 6 bases, with 3 bases of the junction left unmatched. This CDR3 comprises 14 residues. CDR3 sequence: CASSPGTGGQPQHF. The sequenced part of the CDR3 DNA is TGTGCCAGCAGCCCCGGGACAGGGGGTCAGCCC.

Regarding this clone: Read sequence stops 3 residues before the CDR3 end, and the germline J gene provides the missing end. This sequence joins TRBV11-2 and TRBJ2-3; 14 bases align to TRBD2. The V and J ends lost 4 bases and 6 bases, in that order; junction bases with no gene match: 0. CDR3 size: 14 residues. Per the germline V gene, CDR1 is SGHAT and CDR2 is FQNNGV. CDR3: CASSWTSGGDTQYF. The sequenced part of the CDR3 DNA is TGTGCCAGCAGCTGGACTAGCGGGGGGGATACG.